Listed below are T cell receptor beta chains from one sample, sequenced in a study of shared clonotypes between healthy human individuals. Assay used: immunoSEQ multiplex PCR; TCRdb lists only in-frame clones, some missing. Seen here are about 1 million clones, about 77% observed once, and the top ten hold around 1.4%. The source material was memory CD4+ T cells sorted from blood. These receptors originate from a man aged 18 to 30 in good health. CDR3s include the opening cysteine and the closing phenylalanine or tryptophan. D genes are given only for firm matches. Expanded clones are given a class, and other clones once, few, many or no size at all.

v_call	cdr3_length	clone_size	d_call	j_call	cdr3_nt	cdr3_aa
TRBV7-8	17	.	TRBD1	TRBJ1-5	TGTGCCAGCAGCCCAAGAAGGACAGGGACCCTCAATCAGCCCCAGCATTTT	CASSPRRTGTLNQPQHF
TRBV20-1	11	.	.	TRBJ1-2	TGCAGTGCTATCGGGGGGCAAGGCTACACCTTC	CSAIGGQGYTF
TRBV28	13	.	.	TRBJ1-2	TGTGCCAGCAGTAGGGGGGCTACCTATGGCTACACCTTC	CASSRGATYGYTF
TRBV10-3	16	.	.	TRBJ1-3	TGTGCCATCAGTGAATCACTGGGAGCGACCGGAAACACCATATATTTT	CAISESLGATGNTIYF
TRBV6-6	14	once	.	TRBJ1-3	TGTGCCAGCAGTAGGGACGGCTCTGGAAACACCATATATTTT	CASSRDGSGNTIYF
TRBV9	15	once	.	TRBJ1-2	TGTGCCAGCAGCGTAGGGGCAGGGGCTAACTATGGCTACACCTTC	CASSVGAGANYGYTF
TRBV5-1	14	.	.	TRBJ2-1	TGCGCCAGCAGCTTACCGGCCCGTTACAATGAGCAGTTCTTC	CASSLPARYNEQFF
TRBV15	13	.	.	TRBJ1-2	TGTGCCACCAGGGTGGGGGCCGGGTATGGCTACACCTTC	CATRVGAGYGYTF
TRBV19	13	.	.	TRBJ2-7	TGTGCCAGTAGTGACACCTTGTTCGCGGAGCAGTACTTC	CASSDTLFAEQYF
TRBV19	14	.	.	TRBJ1-2	TGTGCCAGTAGTATTCCCGGGGTTAACTATGGCTACACCTTC	CASSIPGVNYGYTF
TRBV5-4	13	.	TRBD1	TRBJ1-1	TGTGCCAGCAGCGGGGACAGGGGCACTGAAGCTTTCTTT	CASSGDRGTEAFF
TRBV4-3	13	.	TRBD1	TRBJ2-7	TGCGCCAGCAGCCGACGACAGGGGGACGAGCAGTACTTC	CASSRRQGDEQYF
TRBV20-1	10	.	.	TRBJ2-1	TGCAGCCCCTTAGTGGATGAGCAGTTCTTC	CSPLVDEQFF
TRBV19	12	.	.	TRBJ1-5	TGTGCCAGTAGGACACCTAATCAGCCCCAGCATTTT	CASRTPNQPQHF